This T cell receptor (beta chain) was identified in a study of blood T cell repertoires in COVID-19. Looking at the study overall: Acute and convalescent COVID-19 specimens originated in the United States, Italy and Spain. Sample material is recorded as cDNA or gDNA derived from T cells, B-cell-depleted T cells, or PBMCs.

CDR1 and CDR2 (germline): SGHRS, YFSETQ. Trimming took off 4 bases at V and 0 bases at J, with 11 bases between the two ends. CDR3 length: 15 amino acids. Original processing notes: It was from reference gene primer amplification that nucleated cell counts were estimated. Method: immunoSEQ multiplex PCR; TCRdb's copy keeps in-frame clones and lacks some. The V and J calls and the clone size are those of that table, but D and trimming were determined from the DNA. The profile shows approximately 68,000 clones, about 85% of them singletons. The chain is built from TRBV5-1 and TRBJ1-3, with D maybe TRBD1 (5 bases). The sample taken for sequencing was peripheral blood. The sequence derives from a woman over 75 with active or convalescent COVID-19. CDR3: CASSRGTDSGNTIYF. In DNA, the CDR3 is TGCGCCAGCAGCCGGGGGACGGACTCTGGAAACACCATATATTTT.